The clone carrying this T cell receptor beta chain was seen at least ten times. Treg sorting used a CD4+CD25+CD127-/low gate. One entry per CDR3 protein, called by TCRdb with MiXCR from the 5' RACE reads. The data hold more than 55,000 distinct CDR3 sequences, with less than 25% observed a single time. Germline V CDR1 and CDR2: SGHRS, YFSETQ. Trimming at V came to 4 bases and at J to 5 bases, leaving 12 bases not matched to a gene. The length of the CDR3 is 15 residues. The chain carries TRBV5-1 and TRBJ2-7; 7 nucleotides align to TRBD2. The sample consisted of tumor-infiltrating Tregs sorted from the breast tumor. The TCR was taken from a female donor with breast cancer. This CDR3 reads CASSPGGLEADEQYF. The CDR3 bases are TGCGCCAGCAGCCCAGGAGGACTAGAGGCCGACGAGCAGTACTTC.